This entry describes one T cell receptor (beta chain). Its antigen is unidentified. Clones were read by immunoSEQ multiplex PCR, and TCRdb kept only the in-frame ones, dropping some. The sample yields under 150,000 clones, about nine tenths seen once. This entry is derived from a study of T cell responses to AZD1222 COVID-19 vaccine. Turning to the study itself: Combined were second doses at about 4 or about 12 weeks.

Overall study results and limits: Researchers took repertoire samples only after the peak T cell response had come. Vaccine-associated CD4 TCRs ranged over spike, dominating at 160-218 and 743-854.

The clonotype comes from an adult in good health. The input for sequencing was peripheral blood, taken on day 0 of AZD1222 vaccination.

CDR3 residues: CASSFQGIRAGELFF. The CDR3 DNA reads TGCGCCAGCAGCTTCCAGGGAATTCGGGCCGGGGAGCTGTTTTTT. The chain has TRBV5-1 and TRBJ2-2, with D possibly TRBD1 on 5 matching bases. The length of the CDR3 is 15 residues. The ends were cut back, 2 bases at V and 6 bases at J, with 14 bases in the middle. Germline V CDR1 and CDR2: SGHRS, YFSETQ.